This TCR beta chain was recorded in a study of blood T cells in healthy people across ages. Primed by a sample-barcoded 5' primer and a J-beta primer mix, a second PCR proceeded for roughly 6 to 12 cycles. One entry per CDR3 protein, called by TCRdb with MiXCR from the 5' RACE reads. This sample has approximately 780,000 distinct CDR3 sequences, with roughly 25% found just once. Whole-study results and caveats: Researchers deemed the diversity estimates from one million T cells underestimates. The recorded TCR beta diversity per million T cells decreased in a roughly linear manner with age.

As concerns this clonotype: Its target is not known.

Those donating, healthy Caucasian individuals from Russia, were aged 6 to 90. This sample was also put to use in a study of T cells of mothers and their children. That paper notes: Each donor was one of three healthy Caucasian mothers or one of their six children.

This TCR was recovered from a boy under 18 in good health. Sequenced input: blood.

CDR3 sequence reads: CASRLRTGILGGANVLTF. DNA of the CDR3: TGTGCCAGCAGGTTACGGACTGGGATTCTGGGGGGGGCCAACGTCCTGACTTTC. V is TRBV28 and J is TRBJ2-6; D might be TRBD2 (5 bases). CDR3 size: 18 residues. Per germline, CDR1 MDHEN and CDR2 SYDVKM. V lost 6 bases to trimming and J lost 4 bases, with 22 bases between them.